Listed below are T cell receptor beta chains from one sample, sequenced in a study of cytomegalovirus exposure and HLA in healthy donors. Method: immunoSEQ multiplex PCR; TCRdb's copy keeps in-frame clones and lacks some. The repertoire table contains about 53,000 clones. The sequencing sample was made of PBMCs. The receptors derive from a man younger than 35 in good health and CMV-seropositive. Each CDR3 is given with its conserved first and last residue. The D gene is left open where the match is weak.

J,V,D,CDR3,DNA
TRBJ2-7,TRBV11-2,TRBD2,CASSPWTSETYEQYF,TGTGCCAGCAGCCCTTGGACTAGCGAGACTTACGAGCAGTACTTC
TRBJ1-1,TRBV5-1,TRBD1,CASSLSVQGANTEAFF,TGCGCCAGCAGCTTGTCGGTACAGGGGGCCAACACTGAAGCTTTCTTT
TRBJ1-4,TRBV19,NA,CASSRSTTNEKLFF,TGTGCCAGTAGCCGGAGTACAACTAATGAAAAACTGTTTTTT
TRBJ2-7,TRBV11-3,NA,CASSLEQYYEQYF,TGTGCCAGCAGCTTAGAACAGTACTACGAGCAGTACTTC
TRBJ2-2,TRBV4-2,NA,CASSQEVTITGELFF,TGTGCCAGCAGCCAAGAGGTAACAATCACCGGGGAGCTGTTTTTT
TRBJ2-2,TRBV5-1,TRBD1,CASSLGDRGRSYGELFF,TGCGCCAGCAGCTTGGGAGACAGGGGAAGGTCTTATGGGGAGCTGTTTTTT
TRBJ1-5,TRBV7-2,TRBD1,CASSLAGTGVGGNQPQHF,TGTGCCAGCAGCTTAGCGGGGACAGGGGTGGGGGGCAATCAGCCCCAGCATTTT
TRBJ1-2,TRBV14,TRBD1,CASSQLVIPRQGAGYGYTF,TGTGCCAGCAGCCAACTTGTTATCCCACGACAGGGGGCAGGCTATGGCTACACCTTC
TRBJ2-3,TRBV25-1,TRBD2,CASTTPSGSLTTQYF,TGTGCCAGCACCACCCCTAGCGGGAGTCTCACTACGCAGTATTTT
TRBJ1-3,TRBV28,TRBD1,CASSPRDRVIGNTIYF,TGTGCCAGCAGTCCGCGGGACAGGGTAATAGGAAACACCATATATTTT
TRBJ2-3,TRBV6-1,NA,CASSERGGSTDTQYF,TGTGCCAGCAGTGAAAGAGGCGGCAGCACAGATACGCAGTATTTT
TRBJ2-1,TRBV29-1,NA,CSATTGPSYNEQFF,TGCAGCGCTACGACAGGTCCTTCCTACAATGAGCAGTTCTTC
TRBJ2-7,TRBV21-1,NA,CALVPWGLAGPYEQYF,TGTGCCCTCGTTCCCTGGGGACTAGCGGGACCCTACGAGCAGTACTTC
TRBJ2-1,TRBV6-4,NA,CASSPSPSNEQFF,TGTGCCAGCAGTCCTTCTCCCAGCAATGAGCAGTTCTTC
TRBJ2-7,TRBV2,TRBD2,CASSAGLAGPYEQYF,TGTGCCAGCAGTGCCGGACTAGCGGGCCCTTACGAGCAGTACTTC
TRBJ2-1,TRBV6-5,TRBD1,CASSYDRETNEQFF,TGTGCCAGCAGTTACGACAGGGAGACTAATGAGCAGTTCTTC
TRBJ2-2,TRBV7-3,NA,CASSLGPGGELFF,TGTGCCAGCAGCTTGGGTCCGGGCGGGGAGCTGTTTTTT
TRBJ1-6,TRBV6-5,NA,CASSYGSSGSSPLHF,TGTGCCAGCAGTTACGGATCCTCGGGGAGCTCACCCCTCCACTTT
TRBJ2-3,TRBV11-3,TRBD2,CASSLTSGTQYF,TGTGCCAGCAGCTTAACTAGCGGGACGCAGTATTTT
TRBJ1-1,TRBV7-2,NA,CASSPQSNTEAFF,TGTGCCAGCAGCCCGCAGTCTAACACTGAAGCTTTCTTT
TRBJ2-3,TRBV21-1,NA,CASSKVGHIPSNTDTQYF,TGTGCCAGCAGCAAAGTGGGCCATATACCGTCGAACACAGATACGCAGTATTTT
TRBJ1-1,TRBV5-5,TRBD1,CASSLRGPGTEAFF,TGTGCCAGCAGCTTGAGGGGGCCCGGGACTGAAGCTTTCTTT
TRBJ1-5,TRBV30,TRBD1,CAWSTGASNQPQHF,TGTGCCTGGAGTACAGGGGCCAGCAATCAGCCCCAGCATTTT
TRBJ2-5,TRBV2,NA,CASSRGGQETQYF,TGTGCCAGCAGCCGGGGTGGGCAAGAGACCCAGTACTTC
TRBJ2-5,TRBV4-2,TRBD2,CASSQDSGRAVQTQYF,TGTGCCAGCAGCCAAGATAGCGGGAGGGCGGTACAGACCCAGTACTTC
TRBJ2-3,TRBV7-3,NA,CASSSRAGFTDTQYF,TGTGCCAGCAGCTCCCGGGCGGGCTTCACAGATACGCAGTATTTT